A single sample gave rise to the 15 T cell receptor beta chains below, sequenced in a study of blood T cell repertoires in COVID-19. Only in-frame clones appear in the TCRdb table, and some are missing; sequencing was by immunoSEQ multiplex PCR. The table shows 470,000 or so clones, with nearly 90% occurring only once. The sample was PBMCs or T cells enriched from blood (not recorded which). These receptors came from a woman under 30 with acute COVID-19.

The V gene is TRBV3-1 (or the pseudogene TRBV3-2), the J gene TRBJ1-5; 10 bases align to TRBD1. This CDR3 is built from 13 residues. Trimming at V came to 8 bases and at J to 7 bases, leaving 5 bases not matched to a gene. CDR1 is LGHDT, CDR2 YNNKEL, per germline (reference sequence). CDR3 sequence (DNA): TGTGCCAGCGGGACAGGGGCTCAACAGCCCCAGCATTTT. Translated, it gives CASGTGAQQPQHF.

V is TRBV6-5 and J is TRBJ1-3, with a weak D call TRBD1 (5 bases). The CDR3 is 15 residues long. Trimming took 2 bases from V and 3 from J, leaving 11 bases between them. The V gene's germline CDR1 is MNHEY and CDR2 SVGAGI. The CDR3, as DNA: TGTGCCAGCAGTTACGCAGGGCCGGGTGGAAACACCATATATTTT. It codes for CASSYAGPGGNTIYF.

The chain uses TRBV10-3 and TRBJ2-7; no definite D call. Germline loops: CDR1 ENHRY, CDR2 SYGVKD. The ends were cut back, 3 bases at V and 0 bases at J, with 9 bases in the middle. This CDR3 comprises 14 residues. For the CDR3, the DNA is TGTGCCATCAGTGATACAAGGAGCTCCTACGAGCAGTACTTC. It translates to CAISDTRSSYEQYF.

The sample holds one count of this clone. V gene TRBV4-1 combines with J gene TRBJ1-6, with D maybe TRBD1 (6 bases). V was clipped by 1 base and J by 0 bases, with 13 bases between them. The CDR3 is made up of 18 amino acids. Looked up from germline, CDR1 is MGHRA and CDR2 is YSYEKL. CDR3 sequence reads: CASSQVVQGSSYNSPLHF. CDR3 DNA sequence: TGCGCCAGCAGCCAAGTGGTACAGGGAAGCTCCTATAATTCACCCCTCCACTTT.

The rearrangement joins TRBV5-1 to TRBJ2-1; D gene uncertain. The V gene's germline CDR1 is SGHRS and CDR2 YFSETQ. Trimming removed 2 bases at V and 5 bases at J, with 20 bases between. This CDR3 is built from 17 residues. The CDR3 protein is CASSFAHLTLNHNEQFF. DNA for the CDR3: TGCGCCAGCAGCTTCGCCCATCTCACCCTAAATCACAATGAGCAGTTCTTC.

This clone is a singleton in its sample. The gene calls are TRBV4-3 and TRBJ2-2, with D hard to call. V gave up 1 base and J gave up 5 bases, with 14 bases separating them. Germline V gene data show CDR1 as LGHNA and CDR2 as YSLEER. The CDR3 totals 16 residues. The CDR3 region has the DNA TGCGCCAGCAGCCAAGCAGTTGACATCTTAACCGGGGAGCTGTTTTTT. This translates into CASSQAVDILTGELFF.

The V and J genes are TRBV7-4 and TRBJ1-2; 8 bases map to TRBD1. This CDR3 region has 14 residues. CDR1 and CDR2 (germline): SGHVT, SQSDAQ. The junction had 4 bases not matched to a gene; V was cut back by 4 bases and J by 3 bases. The CDR3 spells CASSSDRGDYGYTF. The CDR3 DNA is TGTGCCAGCAGCTCCGACAGGGGCGACTATGGCTACACCTTC.

This chain uses TRBV3-1 (or the pseudogene TRBV3-2) with TRBJ2-6, with 9 bases that match TRBD1. The trim removed 0 bases at V and 0 bases at J, leaving 12 bases unmatched. This CDR3 contains 21 residues. Germline V CDR1 and CDR2: LGHDT, YNNKEL (reference sequence). The DNA for the CDR3 is TGTGCCAGCAGCCAAGATCGAAACAGGGGGCTCTCCTACTCTGGGGCCAACGTCCTGACTTTC. Its translation: CASSQDRNRGLSYSGANVLTF.

The chain's CDR3 is CASSLGVAGSQETQYF. In DNA, the CDR3 is TGTGCCAGCAGCTTAGGGGTAGCGGGAAGCCAAGAGACCCAGTACTTC. The chain is built from TRBV7-2 and TRBJ2-5; 8 bases fit TRBD2. The CDR3 consists of 16 residues. Unmatched junction bases numbered 5, after V lost 1 base and J lost 1 base. CDR1 SGHTA and CDR2 FQGNSA come from the germline V gene. The full variable domain, rest sourced from reference TRBV7-2 and TRBJ2-5, is GAGVSQSPSNKVTEKGKDVELRCDPISGHTALYWYRQSLGQGLEFLIYFQGNSAPDKSGLPSDRFSAERTGGSVSTLTIQRTQQEDSAVYLCASSLGVAGSQETQYFGPGTRLLVL.

This clone was seen more than once but under ten times. V usage is TRBV6-1 and J usage is TRBJ1-5, with TRBD1 identical over 9 bases. The CDR3 totals 17 residues. CDR1 MNHNS and CDR2 SASEGT come from the germline V gene. V trimming: 0 bases; J trimming: 7 bases; junction bases outside the gene matches: 10. The CDR3, as DNA: TGTGCCAGCAGTGAAGCGGCGGGACAGGGATTCAGCCAGCCCCAGCATTTT. This translates into CASSEAAGQGFSQPQHF.

This rearrangement joins TRBV7-2 to TRBJ2-3, with TRBD2 matching 12 bases. V lost 5 bases to trimming and J lost 6 bases; unmatched junction nucleotides: 12. Germline lookup yields CDR1 SGHTA and CDR2 FQGNSA. CDR3 length: 17 amino acids. The CDR3 spells CASSAQTSGSLGDTQYF. The CDR3 nucleotides read TGTGCCAGCAGCGCACAGACTAGCGGGAGTCTTGGGGATACGCAGTATTTT.

This clone was observed once. The chain has TRBV5-4 and TRBJ1-2; D gene uncertain. The V end was cut by 0 bases, the J end by 6 bases, with 9 bases between. In germline, CDR1 is SGHNT, CDR2 YYREEE (reference sequence). The CDR3 spans 13 residues. The CDR3, as DNA: TGTGCCAGCAGCTTGGACCGGTACGATGGCTACACCTTC. It codes for CASSLDRYDGYTF.

The genes are TRBV30 and TRBJ2-3; D not certain. This CDR3 is 14 amino acids long. CDR1 is GTSNPN, CDR2 SVGIG, per germline (reference sequence). V was shortened by 0 bases and J by 2 bases, with 9 bases between the two germline ends. CDR3 bases: TGTGCCTGGAGTGTGGCCCACCCCACAGATACGCAGTATTTT. This translates into CAWSVAHPTDTQYF.

This clone occurred once. The rearrangement uses TRBV3-1 (or the pseudogene TRBV3-2) and TRBJ1-6, with D perhaps TRBD1 (6 bases). This CDR3 region has 12 residues. Germline CDR1 LGHDT, CDR2 YNNKEL (reference sequence). The germline V and J ends were trimmed by 2 bases and 14 bases, with 10 bases remaining between them. CDR3 sequence reads: CASSQFDRTLHF. The CDR3 bases are TGTGCCAGCAGCCAATTCGACAGGACCCTCCACTTT.

The chain joins TRBV13 to TRBJ2-7, with 9 bases lining up with TRBD2. J gave up 5 bases and V 5 bases, and 16 bases lay outside the gene matches. The CDR3 is 17 amino acids. In germline, CDR1 is PRHDT, CDR2 FYEKMQ (reference sequence). The chain's CDR3 is CASSQGVGGGAGNEQYF. The CDR3 DNA reads as TGTGCCAGCAGCCAAGGGGTAGGCGGGGGGGCAGGCAACGAGCAGTACTTC.